Listed here is a single T cell receptor (beta chain). No antigen is known for it. Base qualities are not at hand, and no much larger clone is one base apart. Deletion took 0 bases off V and 10 bases off J, with a span of 10 bases between the germline ends. Spanning cysteine to phenylalanine, the CDR3 consists of 12 amino acids. This entry keeps only the CDR3 DNA: 36 bases, framed from base 1. CDR1 and CDR2 are drawn from the germline V gene (reference sequence): GTSNPN, SVGIG. The data were taken from a study of technical replicates of blood from four donors (dated by TCRdb to 2016 to 2017). The method was the immunoSEQ multiplex PCR assay. TCRdb's version of the immuneACCESS table is confined to in-frame rearrangements and falls short of the full clone set. An unresolved V gene accounts for under half of the shortfall where checked; the remainder is of unknown origin. The sample table lists 98,000 or so clones, about 95% of them with a count of one. The ten largest account for around 0.21% of the sample.

Rearrangement joined TRBV30 to TRBJ2-1, with a tentative D gene TRBD2 over 5 matching bases. Sequencing used T cells isolated from PBMCs. This TCR was sampled from a human donor in good health. DNA sequence: TGTGCCTGGAGTGTTGCGAGCGGCGAGCAGTTCTTC. Its coded protein is CAWSVASGEQFF.